This T cell receptor beta chain stems from a study of blood T cell repertoires in COVID-19. Libraries were prepared by immunoSEQ multiplex PCR; TCRdb keeps only in-frame clonotypes and omits some of them. The sample has 250,000 or so clones, more than 70% seen once. The germline V gene has CDR1 LGHDT and CDR2 YNNKEL (reference sequence). The length of the CDR3 is 15 residues. Trimming took off 0 bases at V and 12 bases at J, with 18 bases between the two ends. The chain uses TRBV3-1 (or the pseudogene TRBV3-2) and TRBJ2-1; no clear D gene. This sequence was found in a man older than 75 with acute or convalescent COVID-19. The material sequenced was peripheral blood. CDR3 nucleotide sequence: TGTGCCAGCAGCCAAGACGGTCACAGATCGGTCGGGCAGTTCTTC. It translates to CASSQDGHRSVGQFF.